These T cell receptor beta chains were read from a single sample in a study of shared T cell receptors in the human thymus. Libraries were prepared by immunoSEQ multiplex PCR; TCRdb keeps only in-frame clonotypes and omits some of them. The sample carries more than 550,000 clones, more than 70% recorded once. This sample also appeared in a second study, on human thymus T cells.

The sample taken for sequencing was thymocytes. The receptor set was obtained from a boy under two years old with a congenital heart defect. Each CDR3 is given with its conserved first and last residue. The D gene is left open where the match is weak. The size field is filled for only some rows; it gives once, few, many or a size class.

>TRBV7-9|TRBJ2-7|.|TRBD2|15
CASSLPGLGSYEQYF
TGTGCCAGCAGTTTGCCCGGACTAGGGAGCTACGAGCAGTACTTC
>TRBV18|TRBJ1-4|.|.|15
CASSPTDSTNEKLFF
TGTGCCAGCTCACCGACCGACTCAACTAATGAAAAACTGTTTTTT
>TRBV15|TRBJ2-7|.|TRBD2|16
CATSRTSGRAPYEQYF
TGTGCCACCAGCAGAACTAGCGGGAGGGCTCCCTACGAGCAGTACTTC
>TRBV27|TRBJ2-3|once|TRBD2|16
CASSLREGRGTDTQYF
TGTGCCAGCAGTTTGCGGGAGGGCCGCGGAACAGATACGCAGTATTTT
>TRBV28|TRBJ2-5|.|.|17
CASSPDKTRDLLKTQYF
TGTGCCAGCAGTCCAGATAAGACGCGGGACCTTCTAAAGACCCAGTACTTC
>TRBV6-6|TRBJ1-6|once|TRBD1|16
CASSHRQGGYNSPLHF
TGTGCCAGCAGCCACCGACAGGGGGGCTATAATTCACCCCTCCACTTT
>TRBV5-6|TRBJ2-3|.|TRBD2|17
CASSLAVTGGDQDTQYF
TGTGCCAGCAGCTTGGCGGTGACGGGAGGGGATCAGGATACGCAGTATTTT
>TRBV28|TRBJ2-1|.|TRBD2|19
CASSLERTSGRESYNEQFF
TGTGCCAGCAGCCTAGAGCGGACTAGCGGGAGGGAATCCTACAATGAGCAGTTCTTC
>TRBV6-1|TRBJ2-7|.|TRBD1|13
CASKTGGSYEQYF
TGTGCCAGCAAAACAGGGGGTAGCTACGAGCAGTACTTC
>TRBV15|TRBJ1-1|.|.|14
CATSRDTGTSEAFF
TGTGCCACCAGCAGAGATACAGGGACCTCTGAAGCTTTCTTT
>TRBV7-8|TRBJ2-1|.|TRBD2|15
CASSLRRERNNEQFF
TGTGCCAGCAGCTTACGGCGGGAGCGGAACAATGAGCAGTTCTTC
>TRBV5-1|TRBJ2-2|.|.|15
CASSPVGGTTGELFF
TGCGCCAGCAGCCCTGTGGGGGGTACCACCGGGGAGCTGTTTTTT
>TRBV4-3|TRBJ1-5|.|TRBD1|14
CASSQDRGNQPQHF
TGCGCCAGCAGCCAAGACAGGGGGAATCAGCCCCAGCATTTT
>TRBV4-1|TRBJ2-5|.|TRBD2|18
CASSQAWTSGEGRETQYF
TGCGCCAGCAGCCAAGCGTGGACTAGCGGAGAAGGGAGAGAGACCCAGTACTTC
>TRBV9|TRBJ1-3|.|TRBD1|17
CASSSPRQGYSGNTIYF
TGTGCCAGCAGCTCCCCCCGACAGGGCTACTCTGGAAACACCATATATTTT
>TRBV10-3|TRBJ1-1|.|TRBD1|14
CATGQGIEDTEAFF
TGTGCCACTGGACAGGGGATTGAGGACACTGAAGCTTTCTTT
>TRBV5-1|TRBJ2-5|.|TRBD2|16
CASSLGLAGGRETQYF
TGCGCCAGCAGCTTAGGACTAGCGGGAGGGCGGGAGACCCAGTACTTC
>TRBV4-1|TRBJ1-5|.|.|15
CASSQDTRANQPQHF
TGCGCCAGCAGCCAAGACACGAGGGCTAATCAGCCCCAGCATTTT
>TRBV6-5|TRBJ2-7|.|TRBD1|15
CASRPIPTGDCEQYF
TGTGCCAGCAGACCCATCCCTACAGGGGATTGCGAGCAGTACTTC
>TRBV5-6|TRBJ1-1|few|TRBD1|15
CASSLPTGEDTEAFF
TGTGCCAGCAGCTTACCTACAGGGGAGGACACTGAAGCTTTCTTT
>TRBV5-1|TRBJ2-7|.|TRBD2|16
CASSPRGGNGHYEQYF
TGCGCCAGCAGCCCCCGGGGGGGGAATGGTCACTACGAGCAGTACTTC
>TRBV11-2|TRBJ1-6|.|.|18
CASSKPGHPSSYNSPLHF
TGTGCCAGCAGCAAACCGGGACACCCAAGCTCCTATAATTCCCCCCTCCACTTT
>TRBV2|TRBJ1-2|.|TRBD1|14
CASKWMEGARGYTF
TGTGCCAGCAAGTGGATGGAGGGGGCACGTGGCTACACCTTC
>TRBV11-1|TRBJ2-5|.|TRBD2|16
CASSSIAGGPEETQYF
TGTGCCAGCAGCTCCATAGCGGGGGGGCCGGAGGAGACCCAGTACTTC
>TRBV28|TRBJ2-5|once|.|11
CASSFRETQYF
TGTGCCAGCAGTTTCAGGGAGACCCAGTACTTC
>TRBV19|TRBJ1-1|.|TRBD1|18
CASRPDRGFKMWDTEAFF
TGTGCCAGTAGACCTGACAGGGGGTTTAAGATGTGGGACACTGAAGCTTTCTTT
>TRBV4-3|TRBJ2-2|.|TRBD1|16
CASSQVDRGQSGELFF
TGCGCCAGCAGCCAAGTCGACAGGGGGCAATCCGGGGAGCTGTTTTTT
>TRBV12-5|TRBJ1-1|few|TRBD1|16
CASGLVGPGGLTEAFF
TGTGCTAGTGGTTTGGTGGGGCCAGGGGGCCTGACTGAAGCTTTCTTT
>TRBV6-6|TRBJ1-5|.|.|13
CASSYSQSQPQHF
TGTGCCAGCAGTTACTCCCAAAGCCAGCCCCAGCATTTT
>TRBV14|TRBJ2-3|.|.|17
CASSQDADGNSTDTQYF
TGTGCCAGCAGCCAAGATGCAGACGGGAATAGCACAGATACGCAGTATTTT
>TRBV4-3|TRBJ1-1|.|.|21
CASSQDLRRQALTFMNTEAFF
TGCGCCAGCAGCCAAGATTTGAGACGACAGGCTCTGACGTTCATGAACACTGAAGCTTTCTTT
>TRBV2|TRBJ2-3|.|TRBD1|16
CASRAGTGKGTDTQYF
TGTGCCAGCAGGGCCGGGACAGGGAAAGGGACAGATACGCAGTATTTT
>TRBV2|TRBJ1-1|.|.|13
CASSKTPTTEAFF
TGTGCCAGCAGTAAGACACCCACCACTGAAGCTTTCTTT
>TRBV10-2|TRBJ2-1|.|.|19
CASSESRWGAGLGYNEQFF
TGCGCCAGCAGTGAGTCTCGTTGGGGCGCAGGTTTAGGCTACAATGAGCAGTTCTTC
>TRBV5-1|TRBJ2-7|.|TRBD1|15
CASSPGTGGFNEQYF
TGCGCCAGCAGCCCAGGGACAGGGGGGTTCAACGAGCAGTACTTC